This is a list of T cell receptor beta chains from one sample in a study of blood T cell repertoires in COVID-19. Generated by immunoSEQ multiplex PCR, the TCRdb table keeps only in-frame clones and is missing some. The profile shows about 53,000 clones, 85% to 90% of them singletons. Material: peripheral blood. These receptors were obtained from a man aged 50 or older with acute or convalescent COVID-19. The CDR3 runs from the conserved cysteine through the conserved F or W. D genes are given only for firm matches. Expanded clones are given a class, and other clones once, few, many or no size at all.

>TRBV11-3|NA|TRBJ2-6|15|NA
TGTGCCAGCAGCCCACAGGGAGCTGGGGCCAACGTCCTGACTTTC
CASSPQGAGANVLTF
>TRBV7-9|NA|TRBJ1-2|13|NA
TGTGCCAGCAGGCCCGGACAGCGCTATGGCTACACCTTC
CASRPGQRYGYTF
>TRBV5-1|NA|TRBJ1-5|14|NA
TGCGCCAGCAGGGCGGGAGAGGGCAATCAGCCCCAGCATTTT
CASRAGEGNQPQHF
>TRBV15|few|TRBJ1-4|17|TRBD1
TGTGCCACCAGCAGAGTAGTTGGACAGGGAAAAGATGAAAAACTGTTTTTT
CATSRVVGQGKDEKLFF
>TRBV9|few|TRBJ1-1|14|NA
TGTGCCAGCAGCCCTCAGGGGTTGAGCACTGAAGCTTTCTTT
CASSPQGLSTEAFF
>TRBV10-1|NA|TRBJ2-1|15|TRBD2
TGCGCCAGCAGTGGTAGCGGGGGGGCTGTGAATGAGCAGTTCTTC
CASSGSGGAVNEQFF
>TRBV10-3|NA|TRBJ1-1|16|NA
TGTGCCATCAGTGACCCGGACACTCTGGGCGACACTGAAGCTTTCTTT
CAISDPDTLGDTEAFF
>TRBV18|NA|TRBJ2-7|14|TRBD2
TGTGCCAGCTCAACTAGCGGGGGAGGTTACGAGCAGTACTTC
CASSTSGGGYEQYF
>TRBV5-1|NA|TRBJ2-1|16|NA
TGCGCCAGCAGCTTGCCACGCGGGGAAGACTACAATGAGCAGTTCTTC
CASSLPRGEDYNEQFF
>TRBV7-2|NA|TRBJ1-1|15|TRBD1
TGTGCCAGCAGCCCCGGACAGGGGATGGGTACTGAAGCTTTCTTT
CASSPGQGMGTEAFF
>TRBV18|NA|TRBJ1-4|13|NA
TGTGCCAGCTCACCTTCAGGTGGTGAAAAACTGTTTTTT
CASSPSGGEKLFF
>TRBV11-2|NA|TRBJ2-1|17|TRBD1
TGTGCCAGCAGCTTAGACCCGGGACAGGGGAACTACAATGAGCAGTTCTTC
CASSLDPGQGNYNEQFF
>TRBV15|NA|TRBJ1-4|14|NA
TGTGCCACCAGCAGAGACCCCCAGGGTGTAAAACTGTTTTTT
CATSRDPQGVKLFF
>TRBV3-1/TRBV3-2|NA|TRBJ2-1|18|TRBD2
TGTGCCAGCAGCCGTCGACTAGCGGGGGATTTAGGAAACAATGAGCAGTTCTTC
CASSRRLAGDLGNNEQFF
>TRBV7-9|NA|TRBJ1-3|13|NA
TGTGCCAGCAGCCAAGGGGAAGGAAACACCATATATTTT
CASSQGEGNTIYF
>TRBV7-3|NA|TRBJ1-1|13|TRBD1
TGTGCCAGCGGGACAGCGGAGGGCACTGAAGCTTTCTTT
CASGTAEGTEAFF
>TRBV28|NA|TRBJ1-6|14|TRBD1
TGTGCCAGCAGTTCCGGGACAGCTAATTCACCCCTCCACTTT
CASSSGTANSPLHF
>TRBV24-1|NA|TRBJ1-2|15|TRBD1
TGTGCCACCAGTGATACGGGACAGGGGGACTATGGCTACACCTTC
CATSDTGQGDYGYTF
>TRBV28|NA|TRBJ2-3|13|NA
TGTGCCAGCAGTCTCCCCCTTTTAGATACGCAGTATTTT
CASSLPLLDTQYF
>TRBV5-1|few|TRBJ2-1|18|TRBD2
TGCGCCAGCAGCTTGAGAGGGAGCGGGAGGGCAATTGGGGGTGAGCAGTTCTTC
CASSLRGSGRAIGGEQFF
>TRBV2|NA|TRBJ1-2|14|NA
TGTGCCAGCAGGGGAGGGGCAGGAGGTTATGGCTACACCTTC
CASRGGAGGYGYTF
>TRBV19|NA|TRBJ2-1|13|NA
TGTGCCAGTAGTACGAAACTGAGAAATGAGCAGTTCTTC
CASSTKLRNEQFF
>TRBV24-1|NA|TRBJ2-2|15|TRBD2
TGTGCCACCGGTGAGGCGGGAGGGAACACCGGGGAGCTGTTTTTT
CATGEAGGNTGELFF
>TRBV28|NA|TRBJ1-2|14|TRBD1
TGTGCCAGCATCAATAACGACAGGGTCTTGTACTACACCTTC
CASINNDRVLYYTF
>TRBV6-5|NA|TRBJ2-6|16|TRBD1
TGTGCCAGCAGTTGGGACAGGGACCATGGGGCCAACGTCCTGACTTTC
CASSWDRDHGANVLTF
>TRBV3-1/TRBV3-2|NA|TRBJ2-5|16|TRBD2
TGTGCCAGCACCGACATAAGACTAGCGGGAACTAAGACCCAGTACTTC
CASTDIRLAGTKTQYF